This T cell receptor beta chain was identified during a study of blood T cell repertoires in COVID-19. The overall study: PBMCs, B-cell-depleted T cells, or T cells were the source of the cDNA or gDNA that made up the material.

Clones were sequenced by immunoSEQ multiplex PCR, and TCRdb holds only the in-frame ones, with some missing. The table lists a few hundred thousand clones, 82% of them singletons. The CDR3 contains 16 residues. CDR1 and CDR2 from the germline V gene are KGHSH and LQKENI. The V gene lost 1 base and the J gene lost 5 bases, with 12 bases spanning the gap. The chain couples TRBV18 to TRBJ1-6; D is undetermined. Sequencing input: peripheral blood. The sequence was obtained from a woman younger than 35 with acute or convalescent COVID-19. DNA of the CDR3: TGTGCCAGCTCACCACAGGAGGGCCAGAATAATTCACCCCTCCACTTT. Translating it yields CASSPQEGQNNSPLHF.